The 17 T cell receptor beta chains below were found in one sample sequenced in a study of blood T cell repertoires in COVID-19. The table came from immunoSEQ multiplex PCR; TCRdb's copy has only in-frame clones and leaves some out. The sample holds about 330,000 clones, 87% seen once. Material: peripheral blood. The receptors stem from a man aged 25-45 years with COVID-19, enrolled during active disease.

The chain employs TRBV6-6 and TRBJ1-6, with a tentative D call TRBD1 (5 bases). V lost 5 bases, J lost 3 bases, and 11 bases lay in between. Germline values: CDR1 MNHNY, CDR2 SVGAGI (reference sequence). CDR3 size: 15 residues. The CDR3 bases are TGTGCCAGCAGTCTGGGGGGAATCTATAATTCACCCCTCCACTTT. Residues: CASSLGGIYNSPLHF.

V gene TRBV7-2 combines with J gene TRBJ2-1, with 9 bases aligning to TRBD2. The CDR3 has 16 residues. In germline, CDR1 is SGHTA, CDR2 FQGNSA. Trimming removed 1 base from V and 4 bases from J; junction bases left unmatched: 5. The CDR3 here is CASSLGLAVRYNEQFF. The DNA of the CDR3 is TGTGCCAGCAGCTTAGGACTAGCGGTACGTTACAATGAGCAGTTCTTC.

As for this clone: A read error may account for a junction end that differs from germline. The chain recombines TRBV19 with TRBJ2-6; TRBD1 matches at 11 bases. The CDR3 covers 17 residues. Germline loops: CDR1 LNHDA, CDR2 SQIVND (reference sequence). The CDR3 nucleotides are TGTGCCCGTAGGCACGGGACAGGGGGGCGGGGGGCCAACGTCCTGACTTTC. Translating it yields CARRHGTGGRGANVLTF.

J is TRBJ1-1 and V is TRBV5-4; 9 nucleotides agree with TRBD1. The germline V gene has CDR1 SGHNT and CDR2 YYREEE (reference sequence). V shed 4 bases, J shed 5 bases, and the junction held 6 bases outside the gene matches. The CDR3 spans 14 residues. The CDR3 is CASSRTGDATEAFF. CDR3 in DNA: TGTGCCAGCAGCCGGACAGGGGATGCAACTGAAGCTTTCTTT.

The V and J genes are TRBV30 and TRBJ1-1; weak D call: TRBD1 (5 bases). V was cut by 1 base and J by 1 base, with 7 bases left in between. The CDR3 has 13 residues. Germline V lookup: CDR1 GTSNPN, CDR2 SVGIG (reference sequence). The DNA of the CDR3 is TGTGCCTGGAGTGGACAGACGAACACTGAAGCTTTCTTT. Its protein is CAWSGQTNTEAFF.

DNA for the CDR3: TGTGCCAGTAGGGGACTAGCGGGAGTGGGGGAGCAGTACTTC. Protein: CASRGLAGVGEQYF. The chain couples TRBV19 to TRBJ2-7, with TRBD2 matching over 14 bases. V shed 6 bases, J shed 7 bases, and the junction held 5 bases outside the gene matches. Germline V gene sequence: CDR1 LNHDA, CDR2 SQIVND (reference sequence). This CDR3 has 14 residues.

CDR3 protein: CASSLEITSYNSPLHF. DNA for the CDR3: TGTGCCAGCAGTCTAGAGATCACTTCCTATAATTCACCCCTCCACTTT. V and J are TRBV28 and TRBJ1-6; D is unclear. Germline CDR1 reads MDHEN; CDR2 reads SYDVKM. CDR3 length: 16 residues. Trimming pared 5 bases from V and 1 base from J, leaving 12 bases between.

The chain couples TRBV7-2 to TRBJ1-2; TRBD1 matches at 10 bases. This CDR3 has 17 residues. The J segment lost 1 base and the V segment lost 2 bases, leaving 7 bases of the junction unmatched. CDR1 SGHTA and CDR2 FQGNSA come from the germline V gene. CDR3 DNA: TGTGCCAGCAGCTTAACAATCGGACAGGGGGATAACTATGGCTACACCTTC. This encodes CASSLTIGQGDNYGYTF.

The rearrangement uses TRBV3-1 (or the pseudogene TRBV3-2) and TRBJ1-1; D gene uncertain. The CDR3 runs 16 residues. The germline V and J ends were trimmed by 1 base and 3 bases, with 15 bases remaining between them. Germline values: CDR1 LGHDT, CDR2 YNNKEL (reference sequence). The CDR3 DNA sequence: TGTGCCAGCAGCCAAGTAGTTGATGCCGGGGACACTGAAGCTTTCTTT. Translating it yields CASSQVVDAGDTEAFF.

The chain recombines TRBV11-2 with TRBJ1-2; TRBD1 matches 8 bases. The V gene's germline CDR1 is SGHAT and CDR2 FQNNGV. The V segment lost 5 bases and the J segment 3 bases; nucleotides outside the gene matches: 8. This CDR3 has 15 amino acids. In DNA, the CDR3 is TGTGCCAGCAGCGGCGGACAGGGCTCCTACTATGGCTACACCTTC. Translating gives CASSGGQGSYYGYTF.

The V and J genes are TRBV19 and TRBJ2-1; D gene uncertain. This CDR3 contains 15 residues. V was shortened by 1 base and J by 5 bases, with 12 bases between the two germline ends. The V gene's germline CDR1 is LNHDA and CDR2 SQIVND (reference sequence). The CDR3 reads CASSIAGRSHNEQFF. DNA of the CDR3: TGTGCCAGTAGTATAGCGGGTCGGAGCCACAATGAGCAGTTCTTC.

This rearrangement joins TRBV7-2 to TRBJ2-3; no firm D call. The CDR3 is 12 amino acids. CDR1 is SGHTA and CDR2 is FQGNSA in the germline V gene. V lost 1 base and J lost 4, with 3 bases in between. In nucleotides, the CDR3 is TGTGCCAGCAGCTTAGGGCCAGATACGCAGTATTTT. Translating gives CASSLGPDTQYF.

The chain links TRBV7-2 to TRBJ2-3, with D uncertain. CDR3 size: 13 residues. Trimming removed 3 bases at V and 7 bases at J, with 11 bases between. Germline V gives CDR1 SGHTA, CDR2 FQGNSA. The CDR3 is CASSLSLSHTQYF. The CDR3 nucleotides are TGTGCCAGCAGCTTGTCCCTCTCCCATACGCAGTATTTT.

The V and J genes are TRBV3-1 (or the pseudogene TRBV3-2) and TRBJ2-1; 8 positions agree with TRBD2. This CDR3 has 15 amino acids. J lost 4 bases, V lost 4 bases, and 6 bases had no gene match. Germline V gives CDR1 LGHDT, CDR2 YNNKEL (reference sequence). The chain's CDR3 is CASSPTSGLYNEQFF. The CDR3 nucleotides read TGTGCCAGCAGCCCCACTAGCGGTTTGTACAATGAGCAGTTCTTC.

The chain couples TRBV7-2 to TRBJ1-5; D unclear. This CDR3 comprises 13 residues. Deletions cut 3 bases from V and 1 base from J, with 4 bases between. Germline V gives CDR1 SGHTA, CDR2 FQGNSA. Here the CDR3 reads CASSFGSNQPQHF. The CDR3 DNA is TGTGCCAGCAGCTTCGGGAGCAATCAGCCCCAGCATTTT.

This clone has only a few counts. This chain connects TRBV4-2 to TRBJ2-1; weak D call: TRBD2 (6 bases). The CDR3 covers 19 residues. Germline CDR1 LGHNA, CDR2 YNFKEQ. V gave up 1 base and J gave up 0 bases, with 19 bases separating them. CDR3: CASSQGVSGALSSYNEQFF. The CDR3 nucleotides read TGTGCCAGCAGCCAAGGAGTTAGCGGAGCACTAAGCTCCTACAATGAGCAGTTCTTC.

The chain has TRBV18 and TRBJ1-5; unclear D gene. The CDR3 spans 13 residues. V was trimmed by 3 bases and J by 6 bases, leaving 9 bases between them. Germline values: CDR1 KGHSH, CDR2 LQKENI. In DNA form, the CDR3 reads TGTGCCAGCTCACCTCCGGGGTCTCAGCCCCAGCATTTT. Encoded protein: CASSPPGSQPQHF. Complete variable domain (other parts from reference TRBV18 and TRBJ1-5): NAGVMQNPRHLVRRRGQEARLRCSPMKGHSHVYWYRQLPEEGLKFMVYLQKENIIDESGMPKERFSAEFPKEGPSILRIQQVVRGDSAAYFCASSPPGSQPQHFGDGTRLSIL.